This is a list of T cell receptor beta chains from one sample in a study of technical replicates of blood from a few donors. Assay used: immunoSEQ multiplex PCR; TCRdb lists only in-frame clones, some missing. The sample consists of 87,000 or so clones, about 95% of them appearing once. The sequenced sample was T cells isolated from PBMCs. The receptor set was obtained from a human donor in good health. Each CDR3 is given with its conserved first and last residue. The order of the fields is J gene, V gene, CDR3 protein.

>TRBJ2-3|TRBV23-1
CASSPTEIPGGYTDTQYF
>TRBJ2-7|TRBV19
CASSSGLSYEQYF
>TRBJ1-1|TRBV29-1
CSASRVGGTEAFF
>TRBJ1-3|TRBV30
CAWSVPGLSADTIYF
>TRBJ2-5|TRBV19
CASSPDSQETQYF
>TRBJ1-2|TRBV7-8
CASSLYGTGGHGYTF
>TRBJ1-2|TRBV7-9
CASSLFVLTRTYANYGYTF
>TRBJ2-2|TRBV2
CASSVQMNTGELFF
>TRBJ1-2|TRBV2
CASTQGFGYGYTF
>TRBJ2-7|TRBV27
CASSLRLAGGGVSYEQYF
>TRBJ2-2|TRBV7-2
CASSPRGLQNTGELFF
>TRBJ2-2|TRBV29-1
CSVEFGGLTGELFF
>TRBJ2-5|TRBV10-3
CAISESGSLETQYF
>TRBJ1-2|TRBV5-1
CASSPGAGSNYGYTF
>TRBJ2-3|TRBV6-5
CASSWGSTDTQYF
>-|TRBV6-5
CASGRGNEQYF
>TRBJ2-1|TRBV6-1
CASSSGGTSGSEQFF
>TRBJ1-5|TRBV5-6
CASSPILREDRDQPQHF
>TRBJ2-1|TRBV7-2
CASSSRRQGGEQFF
>TRBJ2-3|TRBV9
CASSGFLASYTDTQYF
>TRBJ2-1|TRBV7-3
CASIVDRGYNEQFF
>TRBJ2-7|TRBV27
CASSFFGGPFYEQYF
>TRBJ2-1|TRBV11-2
CASSFPTTSSYNEQFF
>TRBJ1-2|TRBV28
CASSSDRRFYGYTF
>TRBJ2-2|TRBV9
CASSVPRRGLNTGELFF
>TRBJ2-7|TRBV28
CASSLWGGGIYEQYF
>TRBJ1-2|TRBV9
CASSAGQGPLYGYTF
>TRBJ1-5|TRBV25-1
CASSERRDGPQHF
>TRBJ2-7|TRBV2
CASSDRGVGEQYF
>TRBJ2-7|TRBV9
CASSGTSGSYEQYF
>TRBJ2-7|TRBV21-1
CASIPGGSYEQYF
>TRBJ1-2|TRBV25-1
CASGKTGVDGYTF
>TRBJ1-2|TRBV4-1
CASSQQTGSYGYTF
>TRBJ2-7|TRBV9
CASSVGLAASYEQYF
>TRBJ2-3|TRBV11-3
CASSLGPFQRETDTQYF
>TRBJ1-1|TRBV28
CASTQTGFRPEAFF
>TRBJ2-1|TRBV10-3
CAIPSGKSENEQFF
>TRBJ2-1|TRBV19
CASRRSLAGKADYNEQFF
>TRBJ1-1|TRBV4-2
CASSQDIRQWNTEAFF
>TRBJ2-3|TRBV5-1
CASSLSTSTDTQYF
>TRBJ2-7|TRBV29-1
CSVEDRSGRGSYEQYF
>TRBJ2-7|TRBV6-5
CASSTRGPYYEQYF
>TRBJ2-7|TRBV7-8
CASSLLGTYYEQYF
>TRBJ1-5|TRBV27
CASSSRDTNQPQHF
>TRBJ2-3|TRBV21-1
CASRKRGGRLAGPGCTDTQYF
>TRBJ2-7|TRBV29-1
CSVELGTSEAYEQYF